This TCR beta chain comes out of a study of T cell changes during pregnancy in multiple sclerosis. Only in-frame clones appear in the TCRdb table, and some are missing; sequencing was by immunoSEQ multiplex PCR. The sample carries some 41,000 clones, about 88% recorded once. The CDR3 runs 14 residues. V was clipped by 1 base and J by 4 bases, with 10 bases between them. CDR1 PRHDT and CDR2 FYEKMQ come from the germline V gene (reference sequence). The material was CD8+ T cells from peripheral blood mononuclear cells, obtained in the first trimester of pregnancy. The rearrangement uses TRBV13 and TRBJ1-2; D possibly corresponds to TRBD1 (5 bases). The source of this sequence is a female donor with multiple sclerosis, enrolled in a pregnancy study. In DNA, the CDR3 is TGTGCCAGCAGCTTAGATTCCGGGGGCTATGGCTACACCTTC. This encodes CASSLDSGGYGYTF. Using reference TRBV13 and TRBJ1-2 for the parts outside the CDR3, the full variable domain is AAGVIQSPRHLIKEKRETATLKCYPIPRHDTVYWYQQGPGQDPQFLISFYEKMQSDKGSIPDRFSAQQFSDYHSELNMSSLELGDSALYFCASSLDSGGYGYTFGSGTRLTVV.